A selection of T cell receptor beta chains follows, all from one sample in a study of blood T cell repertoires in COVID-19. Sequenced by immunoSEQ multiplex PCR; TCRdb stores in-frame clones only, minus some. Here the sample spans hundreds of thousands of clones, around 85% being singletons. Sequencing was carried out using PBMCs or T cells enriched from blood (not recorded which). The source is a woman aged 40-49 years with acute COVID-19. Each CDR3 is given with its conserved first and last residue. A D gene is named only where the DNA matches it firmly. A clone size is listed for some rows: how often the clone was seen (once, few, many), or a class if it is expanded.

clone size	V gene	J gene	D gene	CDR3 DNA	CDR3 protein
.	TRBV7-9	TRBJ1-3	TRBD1	TGTGCCAGCAGCGACAGGGGCAGCTCTGGAAACACCATATATTTT	CASSDRGSSGNTIYF
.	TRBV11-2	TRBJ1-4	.	TGTGCCAGCAGCACAACTGAAAAACTGTTTTTT	CASSTTEKLFF
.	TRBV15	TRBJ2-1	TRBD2	TGTGCCACCAGCAGAGATCAGGCTAGCGGACCCTACAATGAGCAGTTCTTC	CATSRDQASGPYNEQFF
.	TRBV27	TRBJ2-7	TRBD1	TGTGCCAGCAGTGAAAACGGACAGGAGGCCTACGAGCAGTACTTC	CASSENGQEAYEQYF
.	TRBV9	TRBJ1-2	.	TGTGCCAGCAGCCCCGACTTGGGTGGCTACACCTTC	CASSPDLGGYTF
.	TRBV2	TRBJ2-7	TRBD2	TGTGCCAGCAGTGAATCTAGCGGGGGATCCTACGAGCAGTACTTC	CASSESSGGSYEQYF
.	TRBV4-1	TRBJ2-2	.	TGCGCCAGCAGCCATCGGGGGAACACCGGGGAGCTGTTTTTT	CASSHRGNTGELFF
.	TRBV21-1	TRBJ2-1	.	TGTGCCAGCAGCAAAGCGCTCGGTGGGGGTAGCGGGAGGATTGGGAGCAACAATGAGCAGTTCTTC	CASSKALGGGSGRIGSNNEQFF
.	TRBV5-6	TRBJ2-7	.	TGTGCCAGCTATCCCTTGAACTCCCCCTACGAGCAGTACTTC	CASYPLNSPYEQYF
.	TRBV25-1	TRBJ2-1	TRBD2	TGTGCCAGCAGTGAGACTAGCGGGAGGAAGGATGAGCAGTTCTTC	CASSETSGRKDEQFF
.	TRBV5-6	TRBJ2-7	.	TGTGCCAGCAGCTTGGGGACACCCTCCTACGAGCAGTACTTC	CASSLGTPSYEQYF
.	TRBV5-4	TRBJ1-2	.	TGTGCCAGCAGCTTGAAAGCAGGATCTTATGGCTACACCTTC	CASSLKAGSYGYTF
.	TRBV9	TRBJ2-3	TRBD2	TGTGCCAGCAGCACTCGACTAGCGGGAGGAGGGGGGCCCCCAGATACGCAGTATTTT	CASSTRLAGGGGPPDTQYF
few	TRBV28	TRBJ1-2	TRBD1	TGTGCCAGCAGTCCAACTCCCCGGACAGGGGGAAACTATGGCTACACCTTC	CASSPTPRTGGNYGYTF
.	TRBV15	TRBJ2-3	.	TGTGCCACCAGCATACAGATGCCCACAGATACGCAGTATTTT	CATSIQMPTDTQYF
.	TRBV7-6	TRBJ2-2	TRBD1	TGTGCCAGCAGCTCTCTGACAGGGGGTAACACCGGGGAGCTGTTTTTT	CASSSLTGGNTGELFF
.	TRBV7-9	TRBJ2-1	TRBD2	TGTGCCAGCAGCTTTATTCGGGCGGGAGGGCTGAATGAGCAGTTCTTC	CASSFIRAGGLNEQFF
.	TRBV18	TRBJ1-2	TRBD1	TGTGCCAGCTCACCCGACAGGGTACGTTCTGGCTACACCTTC	CASSPDRVRSGYTF
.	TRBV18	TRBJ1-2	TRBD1	TGTGCCAGCTCACCTGAGGGGGCAGGCTATGGCTACACCTTC	CASSPEGAGYGYTF
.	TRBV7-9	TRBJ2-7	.	TGTGCCAGCAGCGCCCACGGGACACTTAGGTCCTACGAGCAGTACTTC	CASSAHGTLRSYEQYF
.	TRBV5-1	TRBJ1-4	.	TGCGCCAGCAGCTTGGCCGGAGGGGATGAAAAACTGTTTTTT	CASSLAGGDEKLFF
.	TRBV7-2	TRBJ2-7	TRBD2	TGTGCCAGCAGCCAGACTAGCGGGAGGGCCGCCGAGCAGTACTTC	CASSQTSGRAAEQYF
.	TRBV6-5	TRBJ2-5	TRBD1	TGTGCCAGCAGTAAAACAGGGGGACAAGAGACCCAGTACTTC	CASSKTGGQETQYF
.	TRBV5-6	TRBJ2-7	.	TGTGCCAGCAGCTCCAGGAGGATAACCTACGAGCAGTACTTC	CASSSRRITYEQYF
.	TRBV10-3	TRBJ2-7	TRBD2	TGTGCCATCAGTGAAGTCGCGGGAGTAGGGTACGAGCAGTACTTC	CAISEVAGVGYEQYF
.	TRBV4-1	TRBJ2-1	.	TGCGCCAGCAGCCAAGGGTCGGTCGGGGGGCGCGGGAATGAGCAGTTCTTC	CASSQGSVGGRGNEQFF
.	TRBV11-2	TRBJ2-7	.	TGTGCCAGCAGCTTAGGTACTACCTACGAGCAGTACTTC	CASSLGTTYEQYF
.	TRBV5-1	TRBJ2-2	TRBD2	TGCGCCAGCAGCTCCGAACTAGCGGGAGAGGCCGGGGAGCTGTTTTTT	CASSSELAGEAGELFF
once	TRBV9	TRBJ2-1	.	TGTGCCAGCAGCCCCGGGAGCTCCTACAATGAGCAGTTCTTC	CASSPGSSYNEQFF